The next 27 T cell receptor beta chains were all read from a single sample in a study of read filtering for tumor transcriptome and immune sequencing. This library used approximately 390 ng RNA and molecular barcoded adaptors spanning alpha/delta and beta/gamma chains. TCRdb analysed the reads with MiXCR anew, one entry per CDR3 protein. The sample consists of 75,000 to 95,000 distinct CDR3 sequences, 20% to 25% of them appearing once. The sample was a population of CD138-negative cells sorted from bone marrow. The receptors here all came from a donor at least 40 years old with multiple myeloma.

There are many counts of this clonotype. This chain uses TRBV5-1 with TRBJ2-5, with 9 positions matching TRBD2. The CDR3 contains 14 residues. Germline V gene sequence: CDR1 SGHRS, CDR2 YFSETQ. Trimming took 7 bases from V and 3 from J; bases not matched to a gene: 7. CDR3 residues: CASRRAGGKETQYF. The CDR3 DNA is TGCGCCAGCCGACGAGCGGGGGGAAAAGAGACCCAGTACTTC. Supplemented by reference TRBV5-1 and TRBJ2-5, the full variable domain reads KAGVTQTPRYLIKTRGQQVTLSCSPISGHRSVSWYQQTPGQGLQFLFEYFSETQRNKGNFPGRFSGRQFSNSRSEMNVSTLELGDSALYLCASRRAGGKETQYFGPGTRLLVL.

There are many counts of this clonotype. The chain joins TRBV12-3 or TRBV12-4 to TRBJ2-3; D is ambiguous. CDR3 length equals 12 residues. Deletions cut 2 bases from V and 4 bases from J, with 4 bases between. The CDR3 DNA reads as TGTGCCAGCAGTTTAAGCTCAGATACGCAGTATTTT. Encoded protein: CASSLSSDTQYF.

Of note for this clonotype: A much larger clone sits a single nucleotide away, making a read error possible. The chain couples TRBV20-1 to TRBJ1-2; D possibly corresponds to TRBD1 (5 bases). Germline loops: CDR1 DFQATT, CDR2 SNEGSKA (reference sequence). Between the trimmed V and J ends, which lost 1 base and 5 bases, there was a span of 11 bases. This CDR3 contains 13 residues. The CDR3 nucleotides read TGCAGTGCTAGAGGGGGGGAGTTTTATGGCTACACCTTC. Translated, it gives CSARGGEFYGYTF.

This clonotype is large by share. The V gene is TRBV7-6, the J gene TRBJ2-1; D remains ambiguous. Trimming removed 1 base at V and 6 bases at J, with 7 bases between. Germline values: CDR1 SGHVS, CDR2 FNYEAQ. The CDR3 covers 13 residues. The CDR3: CASSLDQSNEQFF. Here the CDR3 DNA reads TGTGCCAGCAGCTTAGACCAATCCAATGAGCAGTTCTTC.

This clonotype has a count of ten or more. CDR3 sequence: CSAQRDRSYNEQFF. In DNA, the CDR3 is TGCAGCGCCCAAAGGGACAGATCCTACAATGAGCAGTTCTTC. The V call is TRBV29-1, the J call TRBJ2-1, with 7 bases fitting TRBD1. The CDR3 has 14 residues. Germline-derived CDR1 and CDR2 are SQVTM and ANQGSEA. J gave up 1 base and V 7 bases, and 7 bases lay outside the gene matches.

In regard to this clonotype: This may stem from a read error, because a much larger clone lies one nucleotide away. The chain carries TRBV5-1 and TRBJ2-5; no reliable D call. The CDR3 consists of 14 residues. The V gene's germline CDR1 is SGHRS and CDR2 YFSETQ. The CDR3 DNA sequence: TGCGCCAGCAGCTTGGAAGGGAACCAAGAGACCCAGCACTTC. It is translated as CASSLEGNQETQHF.

J is TRBJ2-5 and V is TRBV2, with D possibly being TRBD1 or TRBD2 (6 bases each). This CDR3 is 13 amino acids long. Trimming cost V 8 bases and J 2 bases, with 12 bases left between them. In germline, CDR1 is SNHLY, CDR2 FYNNEI. CDR3 residues: CASSGAGQETQYF. The CDR3 DNA reads TGTGCCAGCTCAGGGGCGGGGCAAGAGACCCAGTACTTC.

This chain links TRBV19 with TRBJ2-2; 8 positions match TRBD2. Germline loops: CDR1 LNHDA, CDR2 SQIVND (reference sequence). V trimming: 6 bases; J trimming: 2 bases; junction bases outside the gene matches: 5. The CDR3 runs 15 residues. CDR3 sequence (DNA): TGTGCCAGTAGACGCGGGGGGCCAAACACCGGGGAGCTGTTTTTT. This translates into CASRRGGPNTGELFF. The full variable domain, completed using reference TRBV19 and TRBJ2-2, is DGGITQSPKYLFRKEGQNVTLSCEQNLNHDAMYWYRQDPGQGLRLIYYSQIVNDFQKGDIAEGYSVSREKKESFPLTVTSAQKNPTAFYLCASRRGGPNTGELFFGEGSRLTVL.

This clonotype appeared many times. The chain combines TRBV7-3 with TRBJ2-1; 10 bases align to TRBD2. The CDR3 extends over 15 amino acids. V gave up 5 bases and J gave up 1 base; unmatched junction bases: 2. Germline lookup yields CDR1 SGHTA and CDR2 FQGTGA. The CDR3 DNA sequence: TGTGCCAGCAGCCCGGGACTAGCGTCCTACAATGAGCAGTTCTTC. Encoded protein: CASSPGLASYNEQFF.

This clonotype was detected ten times or more. The chain carries TRBV28 and TRBJ1-4, with D unresolved. CDR3 length: 15 amino acids. The germline gives CDR1 MDHEN, CDR2 SYDVKM. Trimming removed 1 base from V and 5 bases from J, with 11 bases in between. The CDR3 loop reads CASSLSGIGNEKLFF. CDR3 nucleotide sequence: TGTGCCAGCAGTTTATCCGGGATCGGGAATGAAAAACTGTTTTTT.

This clonotype was counted between two and nine times. The chain carries TRBV20-1 and TRBJ1-5; D may be TRBD1 (5 bases). The CDR3 length is 14 residues. V was cut by 1 base and J by 5 bases, with 12 bases left in between. CDR1 and CDR2 (germline): DFQATT, SNEGSKA (reference sequence). The CDR3 DNA reads as TGCAGTGCTAGAGCTTTCGGGGGGGATCAGCCCCAGCATTTT. Translated, it gives CSARAFGGDQPQHF.

As regards this clonotype: Possible read error: a much larger clone is one base away. The chain uses TRBV9 and TRBJ2-7; 7 nucleotides agree with TRBD1. The CDR3 covers 16 residues. The V and J ends lost 4 bases and 3 bases, in that order; junction bases with no gene match: 13. Germline assignment: CDR1 SGDLS and CDR2 YYNGEE. The CDR3 bases are TGTGCCAGCAGCCTCCGCCCGACAGGGAATAGCTACGAGCAGTACTTC. Translated: CASSLRPTGNSYEQYF. Full variable domain (remainder filled in from reference TRBV9 and TRBJ2-7): DSGVTQTPKHLITATGQRVTLRCSPRSGDLSVYWYQQSLDQGLQFLIQYYNGEERAKGNILERFSAQQFPDLHSELNLSSLELGDSALYFCASSLRPTGNSYEQYFGPGTRLTVT.

V is TRBV6-2 or TRBV6-3 and J is TRBJ2-3; 9 bases map to TRBD1. There are 15 residues in the CDR3. The germline gives CDR1 MNHEY, CDR2 SVGEGT. V lost 7 bases and J lost 3; bases outside the gene matches: 8. The CDR3 here is CASIAPGQGTDTQYF. Here the CDR3 DNA reads TGTGCCAGCATAGCGCCGGGACAGGGAACAGATACGCAGTATTTT.

This clonotype was counted ten times or more. The gene calls are TRBV27 and TRBJ1-5, with D tentatively TRBD1 (5 bases). The CDR3 loop spans 13 amino acids. Germline-derived CDR1 and CDR2 are MNHEY and SMNVEV (reference sequence). The ends were cut back, 5 bases at V and 7 bases at J, with 12 bases in the middle. CDR3 coding DNA: TGTGCCAGCAGTCGGGACGGATGGCAGCCCCAGCATTTT. Amino acids: CASSRDGWQPQHF.

This clonotype was seen many times. CDR3 region: CASSPGLAGGLDTQYF. CDR3 nucleotide sequence: TGCGCCAGCAGCCCGGGACTAGCGGGGGGGTTGGATACGCAGTATTTT. The V gene is TRBV5-1, the J gene TRBJ2-3; 16 nucleotides align to TRBD2. Germline V gives CDR1 SGHRS, CDR2 YFSETQ. This CDR3 spans 16 amino acids. Trimming removed 4 bases from V and 6 bases from J; junction bases left unmatched: 5. Looking up the rest from reference TRBV5-1 and TRBJ2-3 gives the full variable domain: KAGVTQTPRYLIKTRGQQVTLSCSPISGHRSVSWYQQTPGQGLQFLFEYFSETQRNKGNFPGRFSGRQFSNSRSEMNVSTLELGDSALYLCASSPGLAGGLDTQYFGPGTRLTVL.

This clonotype has a count of ten or more. Here the CDR3 reads CASRRFDGELFF. CDR3 DNA: TGTGCCAGCCGGAGGTTTGACGGGGAGCTGTTTTTT. V gene TRBV2 combines with J gene TRBJ2-2, with D tentatively TRBD2 (5 bases). Germline loops: CDR1 SNHLY, CDR2 FYNNEI. This CDR3 has 12 residues. The ends were cut back, 8 bases at V and 7 bases at J, with 11 bases in the middle.

This clonotype was counted at least ten times. The gene calls are TRBV7-8 and TRBJ1-3; unclear D gene. The CDR3 runs 17 residues. The germline CDR1 and CDR2 sequences are SGHVS and FQNEAQ. Trimming cost V 10 bases and J 0 bases, with 22 bases left between them. CDR3 protein: CATTYRPHPYSGNTIYF. The CDR3 nucleotides are TGTGCCACCACTTATAGGCCTCATCCCTACTCTGGAAACACCATATATTTT.

The sample holds many counts of this clonotype. The rearrangement links TRBV19 to TRBJ2-6; perhaps TRBD1 as D (5 bases). The germline gives CDR1 LNHDA, CDR2 SQIVND (reference sequence). The CDR3 has 16 residues. V lost 6 bases, J lost 0 bases, and 12 bases lay in between. CDR3 coding DNA: TGTGCCAGTAGGACGCCAGGGCTCTCTGGGGCCAACGTCCTGACTTTC. This gives the protein CASRTPGLSGANVLTF.

This clonotype was seen repeatedly, ten times or more. The rearrangement joins TRBV2 to TRBJ2-3; D call uncertain. The CDR3 sequence is 14 residues long. Trimming removed 6 bases from V and 0 bases from J, with 10 bases in between. Germline CDR1 reads SNHLY; CDR2 reads FYNNEI. The CDR3 sequence: CASRRELSTDTQYF. Here the CDR3 DNA reads TGTGCCAGCAGGAGAGAACTAAGCACAGATACGCAGTATTTT.

This clonotype was seen just once. The genes are TRBV7-3 and TRBJ2-1; 7 nucleotides line up with TRBD2. The CDR3 has 15 residues. CDR1 and CDR2 (germline): SGHTA, FQGTGA. The J segment lost 4 bases and the V segment lost 3 bases, leaving 6 bases of the junction unmatched. CDR3 sequence: CASSLGEGLYNEQFF. The DNA of the CDR3 is TGTGCCAGCAGCTTGGGGGAGGGGCTTTACAATGAGCAGTTCTTC.

This clonotype is medium-sized in the sample. The chain recombines TRBV5-1 with TRBJ2-1; a weak D match, TRBD2 (7 bases). Trimming pared 6 bases from V and 7 bases from J, leaving 20 bases between. CDR3 length equals 15 residues. CDR1 is SGHRS, CDR2 YFSETQ, per germline. This chain's CDR3 is CASTSILGGRNEQFF. CDR3 DNA: TGCGCCAGCACATCCATTCTGGGGGGGCGAAATGAGCAGTTCTTC.

In its sample, this clonotype was seen many times. The rearrangement joins TRBV20-1 to TRBJ2-6, with no clear D. The CDR3 length is 14 residues. CDR1 and CDR2 (germline): DFQATT, SNEGSKA (reference sequence). Trimming cost V 4 bases and J 1 base, with 8 bases left between them. Here the CDR3 reads CSAKTLSGANVLTF. CDR3 bases: TGCAGTGCTAAGACACTATCTGGGGCCAACGTCCTGACTTTC.

This clonotype was seen only a few times. The chain has TRBV2 and TRBJ2-7; D uncertain. The V end was cut by 2 bases, the J end by 10 bases, with 9 bases between. The CDR3 spans 11 residues. CDR1 is SNHLY, CDR2 FYNNEI, per germline. DNA of the CDR3: TGTGCCAGCAGTGAATGGGGAATTCAGTACTTC. Amino acids: CASSEWGIQYF.

A note on this clonotype: This could be a read error, since a much larger clone is one nucleotide away. This rearrangement joins TRBV5-1 to TRBJ2-1; 9 bases are shared with TRBD2. Germline assignment: CDR1 SGHRS and CDR2 YFSETQ. The CDR3 has 16 residues. Here the CDR3 reads CANSLGAGGPANEQFF. CDR3 DNA: TGCGCCAACAGCTTGGGGGCGGGGGGGCCCGCCAATGAGCAGTTCTTC. The full variable domain, completed using reference TRBV5-1 and TRBJ2-1, is KAGVTQTPRYLIKTRGQQVTLSCSPISGHRSVSWYQQTPGQGLQFLFEYFSETQRNKGNFPGRFSGRQFSNSRSEMNVSTLELGDSALYLCANSLGAGGPANEQFFGPGTRLTVL.

In this sample, this clonotype turned up many times. V and J are TRBV12-3 or TRBV12-4 and TRBJ1-5, with D possibly being TRBD1 (5 bases). Trimming stripped 1 base from V and 7 bases from J, with 8 bases between. This CDR3 has 13 residues. The CDR3, as DNA: TGTGCCAGCAGTTTAGGCCCAGGGCAGCCCCAGCATTTT. Encoded protein: CASSLGPGQPQHF.

This clonotype was counted a few times. V is TRBV28 and J is TRBJ1-4, with D hard to call. The germline CDR1 and CDR2 sequences are MDHEN and SYDVKM. The CDR3 spans 11 residues. Trimming left V 3 bases short and J 7 bases short, with 3 bases between. For the CDR3, the DNA is TGTGCCAGCAGTTTCCTTGAAAAACTGTTTTTT. Translation: CASSFLEKLFF.

This clonotype was counted between two and nine times. This sequence joins TRBV3-1 and TRBJ2-7, with D unclear. V was clipped by 1 base and J by 2 bases, with 9 bases between them. Germline loops: CDR1 LGHDT, CDR2 YNNKEL (reference sequence). The length of the CDR3 is 14 residues. This CDR3 is CASSQVTAPYEQYF. The CDR3 DNA is TGTGCCAGCAGCCAAGTCACAGCTCCCTACGAGCAGTACTTC.